This T cell receptor (beta chain) originates from a study of blood T cell repertoires in COVID-19. Overall study context: COVID-19 samples, acute and convalescent, were from the United States, Italy and Spain.

Study processing details: Amplification of reference gene primers was used by the study to estimate nucleated cell counts. TCRdb keeps only in-frame clones here, not all; method: immunoSEQ multiplex PCR. The D gene and trimming were derived from the DNA, and the V and J assignments and clone size from that table. This sample has under 500,000 clones, with around nine tenths found just once. All enrollees were roughly 18 to 89 years old and from some 24 US areas. Participants reported their clinical history, and cohort assignment relied on those reports. Between the trimmed V and J ends, which lost 5 bases and 2 bases, there was a span of 7 bases. Germline V gene data show CDR1 as SGHTA and CDR2 as FQGNSA. The CDR3 totals 12 residues.

The sequence derives from a woman between 18 and 29 years old with acute COVID-19. This chain connects TRBV7-2 to TRBJ2-7, with D uncertain. The sequenced sample consisted of PBMCs or T cells enriched from blood (not recorded which). The CDR3 DNA reads TGTGCCAGCAGCCCGACAACCTACGAGCAGTACTTC. Translation gives CASSPTTYEQYF.